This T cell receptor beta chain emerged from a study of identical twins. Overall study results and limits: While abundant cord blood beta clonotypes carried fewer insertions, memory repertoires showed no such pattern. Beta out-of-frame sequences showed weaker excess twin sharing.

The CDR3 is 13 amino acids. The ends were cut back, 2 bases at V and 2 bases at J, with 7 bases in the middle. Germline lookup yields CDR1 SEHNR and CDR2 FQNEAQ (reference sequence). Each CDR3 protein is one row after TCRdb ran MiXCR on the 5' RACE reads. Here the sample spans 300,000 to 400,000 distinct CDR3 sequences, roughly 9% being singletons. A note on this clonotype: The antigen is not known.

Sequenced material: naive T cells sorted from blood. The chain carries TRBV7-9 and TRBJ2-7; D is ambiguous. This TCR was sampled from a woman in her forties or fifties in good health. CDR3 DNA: TGTGCCAGCAGCTTAAGAGATCCCTACGAGCAGTACTTC. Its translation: CASSLRDPYEQYF.